Below, one T cell receptor (beta chain) is given with its context. The CDR3 spans 14 residues. The germline gives CDR1 MRHNA, CDR2 SNTAGT. This entry is derived from a study of monozygotic twins with inflammatory bowel disease. TCRdb reprocessed the 5' RACE reads and reports one entry per CDR3 protein, with no DNA. This specimen shows around 190,000 distinct CDR3 sequences; the ten leading clones hold approximately 1.6%. The V call is TRBV6-4, the J call TRBJ2-1. This receptor was taken from a human donor with ulcerative colitis or Crohn's disease, or a healthy co-twin of an affected twin (not recorded which). Sequencing was performed on blood. This chain's CDR3 is CASSDSQTANEQFF.